The 10 T cell receptor beta chains below come from one sample, sequenced in a study of T cells expressing NK-cell markers. Reprocessing the 5' RACE reads, TCRdb reports a single entry for every CDR3 protein and omits DNA. The sample yields a few hundred thousand distinct CDR3 sequences, of which the top ten take up 1.4% to 1.5%. Input material: blood T cells: a sorted CD56 or NKG2C T cell subset, CD4+ or CD8+ T cells, or bulk PBMC T cells (not recorded which). These TCRs come from a woman in her 50s in good health.

The chain links TRBV20-1 to TRBJ2-1. Looked up from germline, CDR1 is DFQATT and CDR2 is SNEGSKA (reference sequence). This CDR3 spans 17 amino acids. CDR3 loop: CSARDRWSGSSYNEQFF.

The chain is built from TRBV6-5 and TRBJ1-1; checking the TCRdb D call of TRBD1 is not possible without DNA. Germline CDR1 MNHEY, CDR2 SVGAGI. The CDR3 runs to 16 residues. The CDR3 loop is CASSYLGDNMNTEAFF.

The chain joins TRBV19 to TRBJ2-1; lacking DNA, the TRBD1 call made by TCRdb goes unchecked. Germline CDR1 is LNHDA and CDR2 is SQIVND (reference sequence). The CDR3 sequence is 14 residues long. The CDR3 spells CASSPQIGAPEQFF.

V usage is TRBV29-1 and J usage is TRBJ2-3; the TCRdb D gene call, TRBD1, has no DNA to confirm it. CDR3 length: 13 amino acids. The germline CDR1 and CDR2 sequences are SQVTM and ANQGSEA. Here the CDR3 reads CSVDVGGGDTQYF.

The V call is TRBV15, the J call TRBJ1-2; TCRdb returns TRBD1, unconfirmable since there is no DNA. The CDR3 sequence is 15 residues long. Germline V gene sequence: CDR1 LNHNV, CDR2 YYDKDF (reference sequence). The CDR3 reads CATSTARTGDYGYTF.

The chain links TRBV5-6 to TRBJ2-1; no DNA is available, so the TRBD1 call from TCRdb remains unchecked. This CDR3 region has 15 residues. Germline V lookup: CDR1 SGHDT, CDR2 YYEEEE. This CDR3 reads CASSFGQGAGNEQFF.

The V gene is TRBV7-3, the J gene TRBJ2-1; the TCRdb call, TRBD1, lacks DNA for checking. The CDR3 sequence is 15 residues long. Germline V gene sequence: CDR1 SGHTA, CDR2 FQGTGA. This CDR3 is CASSFAGQGKNEQFF.

This sequence joins TRBV7-2 and TRBJ2-7; the D call of TRBD1 rests on TCRdb alone, since no DNA is present to check it. There are 13 residues in the CDR3. Germline-derived CDR1 and CDR2 are SGHTA and FQGNSA. The CDR3 sequence is CASRTTGTHEQYF.

CDR3 amino acids: CASSPLWDHQYNEQFF. The chain recombines TRBV7-2 with TRBJ2-1; TCRdb designates TRBD1, a call that cannot be tested without DNA. CDR3 length: 16 amino acids. Germline-derived CDR1 and CDR2 are SGHTA and FQGNSA. The full variable domain, with the rest looked up from reference TRBV7-2 and TRBJ2-1, is GAGVSQSPSNKVTEKGKDVELRCDPISGHTALYWYRQSLGQGLEFLIYFQGNSAPDKSGLPSDRFSAERTGGSVSTLTIQRTQQEDSAVYLCASSPLWDHQYNEQFFGPGTRLTVL.

V and J are TRBV5-1 and TRBJ2-2; the D call from TCRdb, TRBD1, cannot be confirmed without DNA. The germline CDR1 and CDR2 sequences are SGHRS and YFSETQ. This CDR3 spans 17 amino acids. The CDR3 reads CASSLWSGSGVSGELFF.